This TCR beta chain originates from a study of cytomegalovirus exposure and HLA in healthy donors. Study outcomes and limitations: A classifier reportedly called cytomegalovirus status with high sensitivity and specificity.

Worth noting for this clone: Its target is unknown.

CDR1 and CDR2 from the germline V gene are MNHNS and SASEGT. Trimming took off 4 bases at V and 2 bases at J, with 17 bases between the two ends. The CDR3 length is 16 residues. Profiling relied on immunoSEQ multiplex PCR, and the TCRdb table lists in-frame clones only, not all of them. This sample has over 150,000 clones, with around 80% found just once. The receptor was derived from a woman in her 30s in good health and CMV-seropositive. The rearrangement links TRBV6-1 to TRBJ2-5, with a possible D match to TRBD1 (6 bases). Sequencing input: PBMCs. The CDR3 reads CASSVLARGLQETQYF. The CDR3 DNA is TGTGCCAGCAGTGTTTTGGCAAGGGGGTTGCAAGAGACCCAGTACTTC.